Shown below are 22 T cell receptor beta chains from a single sample sequenced in a study of OX40 agonist ivuxolimab in advanced cancers. Using immunoSEQ multiplex PCR, the repertoire was profiled, and TCRdb retains in-frame clones only, with some absent. The sample lists about 72,000 clones, about 90% occurring once. The source material was CD4+ or CD8+ T cells sorted from blood, sampled in a trial of the OX40 agonist ivuxolimab. The receptors shown here come from an adult with an advanced solid tumor such as melanoma, head and neck, liver or kidney cancer.

V gene TRBV19 combines with J gene TRBJ2-2; 7 nucleotides agree with TRBD1. Germline lookup yields CDR1 LNHDA and CDR2 SQIVND (reference sequence). The CDR3 sequence is 17 residues long. The V gene end was trimmed by 5 bases and the J gene end by 6 bases; junction bases not matched to a gene: 15. The chain's CDR3 is CASSPLTGLGKPGELFF. In DNA form, the CDR3 reads TGTGCCAGTAGTCCGTTGACAGGGTTGGGTAAGCCCGGGGAGCTGTTTTTT.

This clone was seen once. The chain employs TRBV6-1 and TRBJ1-1, with D perhaps TRBD1 (5 bases). The germline V and J ends were trimmed by 0 bases and 9 bases, with 11 bases remaining between them. Germline V gene sequence: CDR1 MNHNS, CDR2 SASEGT. The CDR3 is 13 residues long. CDR3 bases: TGTGCCAGCAGTGAAGCAGGGGAGCTACAAGCTTTCTTT. This encodes CASSEAGELQAFF.

This clone was seen a single time. The genes are TRBV29-1 and TRBJ2-7, with TRBD1 as a possible D gene (6 bases). There are 11 residues in the CDR3. Trimming cost V 7 bases and J 3 bases, with 10 bases left between them. CDR1 is SQVTM and CDR2 is ANQGSEA in the germline V gene. CDR3 region: CSGRTDYEQYF. The CDR3 region has the DNA TGCAGCGGCAGGACAGACTACGAGCAGTACTTC.

This clone was observed a handful of times. CDR3 residues: CASSSQRNQPQHF. DNA for the CDR3: TGTGCCAGCAGCTCCCAACGCAATCAGCCCCAGCATTTT. This chain joins TRBV7-2 and TRBJ1-5; D is ambiguous. The CDR3 loop spans 13 amino acids. CDR1 and CDR2 (germline): SGHTA, FQGNSA. V lost 4 bases, J lost 2 bases, and 6 bases lay in between.

The chain links TRBV18 to TRBJ1-2; D not certain. The CDR3 runs to 12 residues. The germline gives CDR1 KGHSH, CDR2 LQKENI. The V and J ends lost 1 base and 4 bases respectively, with 4 bases between them. The CDR3 region has the DNA TGTGCCAGCTCACCACAGGGCTATGGCTACACCTTC. It codes for CASSPQGYGYTF. Together with reference TRBV18 and TRBJ1-2, the CDR3 gives the full variable domain: NAGVMQNPRHLVRRRGQEARLRCSPMKGHSHVYWYRQLPEEGLKFMVYLQKENIIDESGMPKERFSAEFPKEGPSILRIQQVVRGDSAAYFCASSPQGYGYTFGSGTRLTVV.

This chain links TRBV5-1 with TRBJ2-1; possible D gene TRBD2, 6 bases. Trimming removed 0 bases from V and 15 bases from J, with 16 bases in between. The CDR3 spans 13 residues. CDR1 and CDR2 from the germline V gene are SGHRS and YFSETQ. The CDR3 protein is CASSLASRDLAFF. The CDR3 nucleotides read TGCGCCAGCAGCTTGGCTTCCCGGGACTTGGCGTTCTTC.

V and J are TRBV7-2 and TRBJ2-1; D not resolved. V lost 8 bases and J 0 bases, leaving 14 bases between the germline ends. Per the germline V gene, CDR1 is SGHTA and CDR2 is FQGNSA. The CDR3 extends over 15 amino acids. CDR3: CASAPGSTSYNEQFF. In DNA form, the CDR3 reads TGTGCCAGCGCCCCCGGCTCTACCTCCTACAATGAGCAGTTCTTC.

The J gene is TRBJ2-7, the V gene TRBV18; TRBD1 matches 7 bases. Looked up from germline, CDR1 is KGHSH and CDR2 is LQKENI. The CDR3 runs to 14 residues. V lost 3 bases and J lost 3; bases outside the gene matches: 5. The DNA of the CDR3 is TGTGCCAGCTCACCGGGACAGACAGGCTACGAGCAGTACTTC. Residues: CASSPGQTGYEQYF.

Concerning this clone itself: The junction departs from the called germline gene at one end, perhaps through a read error. The chain joins TRBV30 to TRBJ2-5; a possible D gene is TRBD1 (6 bases). The CDR3 covers 14 residues. The germline V gene has CDR1 GTSNPN and CDR2 SVGIG (reference sequence). The chain's CDR3 is CAWSARQVQGTQYF. CDR3 in DNA: TGTGCCTGGAGTGCCCGACAGGTCCAAGGGACCCAGTACTTC.

The chain is built from TRBV19 and TRBJ1-2, with D unresolved. Germline V gene data show CDR1 as LNHDA and CDR2 as SQIVND (reference sequence). With 4 bases removed from V and 5 bases from J, the gap between germline ends came to 11 bases. The CDR3 consists of 13 residues. The CDR3, as DNA: TGTGCCAGTAGTACAGTTCCCCCGTATGGCTACACCTTC. The encoded protein is CASSTVPPYGYTF. Filled out from reference TRBV19 and TRBJ1-2, the complete variable domain reads DGGITQSPKYLFRKEGQNVTLSCEQNLNHDAMYWYRQDPGQGLRLIYYSQIVNDFQKGDIAEGYSVSREKKESFPLTVTSAQKNPTAFYLCASSTVPPYGYTFGSGTRLTVV.

The chain is built from TRBV30 and TRBJ1-3; 7 nucleotides agree with TRBD1. The CDR3 has 17 residues. Germline trimming cut 2 bases from V and 2 bases from J; bases unmatched to any gene: 12. Per germline, CDR1 GTSNPN and CDR2 SVGIG (reference sequence). CDR3 coding DNA: TGTGCCTGGAGTCGACAGGGAATCAAGGGTGCTGGAAACACCATATATTTT. Translation gives CAWSRQGIKGAGNTIYF. Full variable domain (missing parts from reference TRBV30 and TRBJ1-3): SQTIHQWPATLVQPVGSPLSLECTVEGTSNPNLYWYRQAAGRGLQLLFYSVGIGQISSEVPQNLSASRPQDRQFILSSKKLLLSDSGFYLCAWSRQGIKGAGNTIYFGEGSWLTVV.

Only a few counts were recorded for this clone. V is TRBV18 and J is TRBJ1-1; the match to TRBD1 covers 8 bases. The CDR3 runs 14 residues. J lost 6 bases, V lost 1 base, and 4 bases had no gene match. Germline V lookup: CDR1 KGHSH, CDR2 LQKENI. CDR3 coding DNA: TGTGCCAGCTCACCACGGCAGGGGGCCGCTGAAGCTTTCTTT. Encoded protein: CASSPRQGAAEAFF.

V gene TRBV9 combines with J gene TRBJ1-1; D might be TRBD1 (5 bases). CDR3 length: 14 amino acids. V lost 4 bases and J 0 bases, leaving 10 bases between the germline ends. Germline CDR1 SGDLS, CDR2 YYNGEE. DNA of the CDR3: TGTGCCAGCAGCACCGGGACTTTGAACACTGAAGCTTTCTTT. This encodes CASSTGTLNTEAFF. Drawing the rest from reference TRBV9 and TRBJ1-1, the complete variable domain is DSGVTQTPKHLITATGQRVTLRCSPRSGDLSVYWYQQSLDQGLQFLIQYYNGEERAKGNILERFSAQQFPDLHSELNLSSLELGDSALYFCASSTGTLNTEAFFGQGTRLTVV.

The rearrangement links TRBV19 to TRBJ1-2; tentatively, D is TRBD1 (5 bases). This CDR3 is built from 14 residues. Trimming took 7 bases from V and 8 from J, leaving 20 bases between them. CDR1 LNHDA and CDR2 SQIVND come from the germline V gene (reference sequence). In DNA form, the CDR3 reads TGTGCCAGTAAACGGGGCGAGGTGGGGTCAGGCTACACCTTC. This gives the protein CASKRGEVGSGYTF. The full variable domain, its missing parts supplied by reference TRBV19 and TRBJ1-2, is DGGITQSPKYLFRKEGQNVTLSCEQNLNHDAMYWYRQDPGQGLRLIYYSQIVNDFQKGDIAEGYSVSREKKESFPLTVTSAQKNPTAFYLCASKRGEVGSGYTFGSGTRLTVV.

The V gene is TRBV7-2, the J gene TRBJ2-7; D unresolved. Germline CDR1 and CDR2: SGHTA and FQGNSA. This CDR3 has 14 residues. Trimming left V 3 bases short and J 0 bases short, with 9 bases between. DNA of the CDR3: TGTGCCAGCAGCTTCACCAGGACCTCCTACGAGCAGTACTTC. Its translation: CASSFTRTSYEQYF.

The V call is TRBV10-2, the J call TRBJ2-5; 9 positions match TRBD1. Germline-derived CDR1 and CDR2 are WSHSY and SAAADI. This CDR3 contains 13 residues. V lost 10 bases and J lost 6; bases outside the gene matches: 9. The CDR3 is CAIPGQGLKTQYF. For the CDR3, the DNA is TGCGCCATCCCGGGACAGGGCTTAAAGACCCAGTACTTC.

The V call is TRBV18, the J call TRBJ2-5, with D possibly matching TRBD2 (6 bases). The CDR3 is 15 amino acids. V lost 3 bases to trimming and J lost 2 bases, with 13 bases between them. Germline CDR1 is KGHSH and CDR2 is LQKENI. The CDR3 protein is CASSPTLSGQETQYF. The DNA of the CDR3 is TGTGCCAGCTCACCCACCCTAAGCGGGCAAGAGACCCAGTACTTC.

The genes are TRBV9 and TRBJ2-3; maybe TRBD2 (6 bases). Trimming stripped 3 bases from V and 3 bases from J, with 14 bases between. CDR3 length equals 15 residues. CDR1 and CDR2 from the germline V gene are SGDLS and YYNGEE. CDR3 region: CASSDGRGRTDTQYF. The CDR3 coding sequence is TGTGCCAGCAGCGATGGGCGGGGCCGGACAGATACGCAGTATTTT.

The table lists this clone with a few counts. This chain uses TRBV21-1 with TRBJ1-5. TRBV21-1 is recorded as a pseudogene. The CDR3 runs to 15 residues. CDR3 sequence: CASSNWGGDNQPQHF. The CDR3 region has the DNA TGTGCCAGCAGCAACTGGGGTGGGGACAATCAGCCCCAGCATTTT.

This chain links TRBV30 with TRBJ1-2; possible D gene TRBD1, 6 bases. V shed 1 base and J shed 8 bases, with 14 bases lying between them. The germline V gene has CDR1 GTSNPN and CDR2 SVGIG (reference sequence). This CDR3 spans 13 amino acids. The CDR3 sequence: CAWSAGAGGGYTF. The CDR3 DNA follows: TGTGCCTGGAGTGCAGGGGCAGGAGGCGGCTACACCTTC.

This clone showed up just once. This chain uses TRBV5-1 with TRBJ1-1; 7 bases are a match to TRBD1. Trimming removed 4 bases from V and 3 bases from J; junction bases left unmatched: 9. CDR1 and CDR2 from the germline V gene are SGHRS and YFSETQ. This CDR3 is built from 15 residues. The CDR3: CASSTNRGADTEAFF. CDR3 bases: TGCGCCAGCAGCACTAACAGGGGCGCGGACACTGAAGCTTTCTTT.

The chain recombines TRBV5-1 with TRBJ1-4; TRBD1 might be the D (5 bases). CDR3 length: 14 residues. Germline CDR1 reads SGHRS; CDR2 reads YFSETQ. V dropped 0 bases and J dropped 6 bases, with 9 bases sitting between them. The CDR3 here is CASSLVGVDEKLFF. The DNA for the CDR3 is TGCGCCAGCAGCTTGGTGGGGGTCGATGAAAAACTGTTTTTT.